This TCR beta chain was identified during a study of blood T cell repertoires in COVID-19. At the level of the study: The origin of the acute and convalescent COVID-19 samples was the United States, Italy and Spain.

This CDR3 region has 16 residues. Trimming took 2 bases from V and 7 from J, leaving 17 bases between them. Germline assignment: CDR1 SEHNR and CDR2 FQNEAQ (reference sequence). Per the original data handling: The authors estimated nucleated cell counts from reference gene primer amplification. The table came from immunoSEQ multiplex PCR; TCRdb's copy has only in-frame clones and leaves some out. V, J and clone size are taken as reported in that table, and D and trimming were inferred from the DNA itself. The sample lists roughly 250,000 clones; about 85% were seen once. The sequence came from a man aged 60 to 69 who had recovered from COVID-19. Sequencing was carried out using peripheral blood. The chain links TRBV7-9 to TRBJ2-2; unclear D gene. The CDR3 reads CASSLSSALADGELFF. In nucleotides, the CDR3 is TGTGCCAGCAGCTTATCAAGCGCGTTGGCAGACGGGGAGCTGTTTTTT.